This T cell receptor (beta chain) was sequenced during a study of blood T cell repertoires in COVID-19. Looked up from germline, CDR1 is KGHDR and CDR2 is SFDVKD. Deletions cut 4 bases from V and 2 bases from J, with 5 bases between. The CDR3 runs 13 residues. How the authors handled the data: Reference gene primer amplification in the assay estimated nucleated cell counts. Generated by immunoSEQ multiplex PCR, the TCRdb table keeps only in-frame clones and is missing some. For V, J and clone size, that table is used; D and trimming come from the DNA. Of approximately 170,000 clones in the sample, about 83% were seen once.

Sequencing was done on a sample of peripheral blood. V gene TRBV24-1 combines with J gene TRBJ2-1; D is ambiguous. This sequence originates from a man between 18 and 29 years old with active or convalescent COVID-19. DNA for the CDR3: TGTGCCACCAGTGAGAGTACCTACAATGAGCAGTTCTTC. This encodes CATSESTYNEQFF.